What follows is one T cell receptor beta chain and its context. Its antigen remains undetermined. No clone much larger than this one lies a single base away; base qualities are absent. This sample was included in a study of T-cell memory formation after mild COVID-19 (dated by TCRdb to the early 2020s). Describing the broader study: TCR sequence clusters from the two donors were largely donor specific. In two donors, T-cell clones that expanded and contracted after mild COVID-19 were followed by sequencing TCRalpha and TCRbeta repertoires longitudinally. Two young, previously healthy adult volunteers, one female and one male, were included in the cohort. General findings and caveats noted by the study authors: The detection of some responding clones in pre-infection memory suggests that pre-existing cross-reactive memory T cells joined the SARS-CoV-2 response. From day 15 to 85, contracting clones showed balanced CD4/CD8 phenotypes, whereas a second wave of clones that expanded from day 15 to 37 leaned towards CD4+. Contracting CD4+ clones appeared mostly in the CM and EM memory subsets, whereas CD8+ clones were enriched in EMRA. Only a couple of mild cases were covered in the study, and larger cohorts including severe cases with pre-infection samples were considered necessary. The second-wave clones that peaked on day 37 were not confirmed to be SARS-CoV-2 specific.

CDR1 SEHNR and CDR2 FQNEAQ are derived from the germline V gene (reference sequence). Deletion took 5 bases off V and 6 bases off J, with a span of 14 bases between the germline ends. The CDR3 runs 15 residues from the cysteine to the phenylalanine. Left in the record is the CDR3 DNA by itself, 45 bases read in frame from the first base. Ficoll-Paque density gradient centrifugation was the method used to isolate PBMCs. Instrument used: Illumina NovaSeq 6000. TCRalpha and TCRbeta cDNA libraries were constructed by 5'RACE with constant-segment primers, with sample barcodes and unique molecular identifiers being introduced. Trizol reagent was used to extract RNA from every sample. Libraries were amplified in two PCR steps, with a second sample barcode and Illumina TruSeq adapters added in the second step. Sequencing of libraries was performed on an Illumina NovaSeq with 2 x 150 bp paired-end reads. The authors processed their data as follows. With migec v1.2.7, reads were demultiplexed and then collapsed into UMI-guided consensus sequences. With mixcr v2.1.11, UMI consensuses were aligned to TRA and TRB V and J templates and assembled into clonotypes. A clonotype was counted as expanded or contracted only if both edgeR and NoisET called the change significant, with noise models trained on biological replicates. For edgeR calls, a false discovery rate-adjusted p below 0.01 and a log2 fold-change threshold of 1 were applied. As an exploratory analysis of dynamics, PCA with hierarchical clustering was applied to max-normalized trajectories of the 1000 most abundant clonotypes. Separately sequenced CD4+ and CD8+ repertoires were used to assign a CD4 or CD8 phenotype to each responding clone. The raw public reads went through TCRdb reprocessing: fastp at Q25, MiXCR clone calling, in-frame beta chains kept. Each CDR3 protein gets just one entry, which takes the most common genes and DNA from the rows behind it. It is TCRdb's table, rather than the study itself, that gives the V and J calls and clone size. The sample records approximately 300,000 distinct CDR3 sequences, about 16% of which are singletons. Of the sample, 20% to 25% falls within the top ten clones.

The rearrangement combines TRBV7-9 with TRBJ1-6; confidence is insufficient to name the D gene. The sequenced sample was PBMCs or a T cell subset sorted from them (not recorded which). This TCR came from a man aged 18 to 30 who had mild COVID-19 (a few samples of this study predate the infection). The sample titles of this study are shuffled in the database, so cell type and time point are left out; the donor was told from shared clones. The nucleotides are TGTGCCAGCAGCCGCCACCCCTTTCCTAATTCACCCCTCCACTTT. It translates to CASSRHPFPNSPLHF.